This T cell receptor beta chain comes out of a study of shared clonotypes between healthy human individuals. CDR3 length equals 16 residues. V lost 6 bases, J lost 7 bases, and 22 bases lay in between. CDR1 is LNHDA, CDR2 SQIVND, per germline (reference sequence). With respect to this clone: Its antigen is undetermined.

Here immunoSEQ multiplex PCR was the method, and the copy in TCRdb shows in-frame clones only, minus some. The profile shows about 2.4 million clones, roughly 93% of them singletons. Findings and limits, study-wide: Sequencing of the sorted subsets was shown by rarefaction to be incomplete despite large depth. Clonotypes that were shared across a handful of donors made up around 5% of naive CD4 clonotypes.

This chain uses TRBV19 with TRBJ2-1, with D tentatively TRBD2 (5 bases). The sequencing sample was made of naive CD4+ T cells from PBMCs. Subset indicated: CD45RA+ positively selected. The receptor was derived from a man younger than 30 in good health. Some clones in this sample may be carry-over from other donors' samples. The CDR3 here is CASRKMAAPSGNEQFF. The CDR3 coding sequence is TGTGCCAGTAGGAAAATGGCAGCCCCTTCGGGGAATGAGCAGTTCTTC.